The sequence of this T cell receptor beta chain was determined in a study of T cells after yellow fever vaccination. Broader study findings: Abundant bulk-derived clonotypes could contaminate FACS-sorted repertoires. Re-detected after boosting: most primary clones, 96% of CD4 and roughly 88% of CD8.

Germline CDR1 reads MNHNS; CDR2 reads SASEGT. This CDR3 is built from 19 residues. V was clipped by 0 bases and J by 2 bases; unmatched bases: 11. The study made its TCR cDNA through 5'RACE template switching. That step introduced a universal primer site along with UMIs. TCRdb processed the 5' RACE reads anew with MiXCR; each CDR3 protein has one entry. The data show some 63,000 distinct CDR3 sequences, with less than 8.5% seen just once and 35% to 45% held by the top ten. This clonotype was counted many times. The antigen remains undetermined. The clonotype comes from a man aged 30 to 39 who received the YFV17D yellow fever vaccine. The chain links TRBV6-1 to TRBJ2-3, with TRBD2 matching 10 bases. The sequencing here drew on CD8+ T cells sorted from PBMCs, taken 15 days after the yellow fever booster vaccination. This CDR3 reads CASSEATPSGGIPTDTQYF. CDR3 in DNA: TGTGCCAGCAGTGAAGCCACCCCTAGCGGGGGAATCCCCACAGATACGCAGTATTTT.